Listed below are T cell receptor beta chains from one sample, sequenced in a study of regulatory T cells in long-lasting Graves disease. From the multiplex PCR reads, TCRdb called clonotypes with MiXCR, one entry per CDR3 protein. The sample shows 200,000 to 300,000 distinct CDR3 sequences, 20% of them seen only once. The sample was peripheral blood mononuclear cells (PBMCs), taken at new diagnosis, from a patient treated with antithyroid drugs. These TCRs come from a female donor with Graves disease. Both conserved end residues are part of each CDR3. The D gene is left open where the match is weak. A row's size may be missing; if present it is once, few, many or a size class.

-	few	TRBV4-3	TRBJ2-1	TGCGCCAGCAGCCAAGATGGGCAGGCCCGGAATGAGCAGTTCTTC	CASSQDGQARNEQFF
-	many	TRBV28	TRBJ1-2	TGTGCCAGCACCCCTTGGGGCTATGGCTACACCTTC	CASTPWGYGYTF
-	many	TRBV29-1	TRBJ1-1	TGCAGCGTTGATTTGGGAGTCGTTGTCACTGAAGCTTTCTTT	CSVDLGVVVTEAFF
-	-	TRBV19	TRBJ2-7	TGTGCCAGTAGTATCGACAGCTCCTACGAGCAGTACTTC	CASSIDSSYEQYF
TRBD1	many	TRBV5-8	TRBJ2-5	TGTGCCAGCAGACGGGAGAGGGACAGGGTGGAGACCCAGTACTTC	CASRRERDRVETQYF
-	few	TRBV3-1	TRBJ1-1	TGTGCCAGCAGCCAGAAGGGGGGAGCTTTCTTT	CASSQKGGAFF
-	few	TRBV7-8	TRBJ1-4	TGTGCCAGCAGGTTCTCATCGAGGGGAACTAATGAAAAACTGTTTTTT	CASRFSSRGTNEKLFF
TRBD2	many	TRBV18	TRBJ2-5	TGTGCCAGCTCACCTTCCCGGGGGGGAGAGACCCAGTACTTC	CASSPSRGGETQYF
TRBD1	few	TRBV4-2	TRBJ2-1	TGTGCCAGCAGCCAAGAGAGAGGGACAGGGACCCACAATGAGCAGTTCTTC	CASSQERGTGTHNEQFF
TRBD1	many	TRBV5-5	TRBJ1-6	TGCGCCAGCAGCTCCCGGGACAGGGGGAGCAGGTCCTATAATTCACCCCTCCACTTT	CASSSRDRGSRSYNSPLHF
-	many	TRBV12-3/TRBV12-4	TRBJ2-2	TGTGCCAGCAGTTCCAGGGGAGGCCGGGAGCTGTTTTTT	CASSSRGGRELFF
-	many	TRBV7-3	TRBJ2-1	TGTGCCAGCAGCTTATTCTCAGGAAGCTCCTACAATGAGCAGTTCTTC	CASSLFSGSSYNEQFF
-	many	TRBV28	TRBJ1-1	TGTGCCAGCACTTTGGCCTCCGCCACTGAAGCTTTCTTT	CASTLASATEAFF
-	many	TRBV7-8	TRBJ1-1	TGTGCCAGCAGCTCGGAGGAGGCAAGTGTGGCTTTCTTT	CASSSEEASVAFF
-	many	TRBV28	TRBJ1-1	TGTGCCAGCCACCACACATCAAGCTCCACTGAAGCTTTCTTT	CASHHTSSSTEAFF
-	many	TRBV10-3	TRBJ2-7	TGTGCCATCAGTGATCCCCGGTACGAGCAGTACTTC	CAISDPRYEQYF
-	few	TRBV14	TRBJ1-2	TGTGCCAGCAGCTGGAACTTGGGGGGAACAGGCTATGGCTACACCTTC	CASSWNLGGTGYGYTF
-	-	TRBV20-1	TRBJ2-3	TGCAGTGCTCTCATGGGGGGTACAGATACGCAGTATTTT	CSALMGGTDTQYF
-	few	TRBV25-1	TRBJ2-7	TGTGCCAGCAGTAACCTTGGCAACGAGCAGTACTTC	CASSNLGNEQYF
-	-	TRBV5-6	TRBJ2-3	TGTGCCAGCACCGCCTATTACACAGATACGCAGTATTTT	CASTAYYTDTQYF
-	-	TRBV7-2	TRBJ1-3	TGTGCCAGCAGCTTAGCAGGGGGGGCGGGCTCTGGAAACACCATATATTTT	CASSLAGGAGSGNTIYF
TRBD1	many	TRBV27	TRBJ2-7	TGTGCCAGCAGTCCCCAGGGACAGGGCAATCGGTACGCGCAGTACTTC	CASSPQGQGNRYAQYF
-	many	TRBV7-9	TRBJ2-1	TGTGCCAGCAGCTTAGGGCCCCTCAGGGCCGTCTACAATGAGCAGTTCTTC	CASSLGPLRAVYNEQFF
TRBD2	-	TRBV2	TRBJ2-1	TGTGCCAGCAAGGAGACTAGCGGGGACCCTTCCTACAATGAGCAGTTCTTC	CASKETSGDPSYNEQFF
-	many	TRBV2	TRBJ1-1	TGTGCCAGCAGTTTGGCCCCATGGACTGAAGCTTTCTTT	CASSLAPWTEAFF
-	many	TRBV3-1	TRBJ1-1	TGTGCCAGCAGCCAAGTCCTGTACACTGAAGCTTTCTTT	CASSQVLYTEAFF
TRBD1	many	TRBV3-1	TRBJ2-7	TGTGCCAGCAGCCAGACAGGGGGCGGATCCTACGAGCAGTACTTC	CASSQTGGGSYEQYF
-	many	TRBV27	TRBJ2-7	TGTGCCAGCAGCAGAAACGGAATCTCCTACGAGCAGTACTTC	CASSRNGISYEQYF
-	many	TRBV5-1	TRBJ2-1	TGCGCCAGCAGCTTGGGTTTTACGATCAATGAGCAGTTCTTC	CASSLGFTINEQFF
-	few	TRBV12-3/TRBV12-4	TRBJ2-1	TGTGCCAGCAGTTTAAGGGACAACCTAGGGAATGAGCAGTTCTTC	CASSLRDNLGNEQFF
-	many	TRBV11-2	TRBJ2-7	TGTGCCAGCAGCTTACGTGCCGGAGCTTTACCTTACGAGCAGTACTTC	CASSLRAGALPYEQYF
TRBD1	many	TRBV6-1	TRBJ2-7	TGTGCCAGCAGAAACGGCGGGACAGGGAGCTCCTACGAGCAGTACTTC	CASRNGGTGSSYEQYF
TRBD2	-	TRBV9	TRBJ2-3	TGTGCCAGCAGCCGGACTAGCGGGGGGGCGGAGACAGATACGCAGTATTTT	CASSRTSGGAETDTQYF
-	-	TRBV20-1	TRBJ1-1	TGCAGTGCCCCCCGATTGGGGGGGTCCACTGAAGCTTTCTTT	CSAPRLGGSTEAFF
-	-	TRBV3-1	TRBJ1-2	TGTGCCAGTTCACAGGTTAACTATGGCTACACCTTC	CASSQVNYGYTF
-	-	TRBV27	TRBJ2-5	TGTGCCAGCCGACCCAGACTGTCCACCCAAGAGACCCAGTACTTC	CASRPRLSTQETQYF
TRBD2	few	TRBV12-3/TRBV12-4	TRBJ2-7	TGTGCCAGCAGTTTCGCTAGCGGGGGCTACGAGCAGTACTTC	CASSFASGGYEQYF
TRBD2	few	TRBV10-2	TRBJ2-2	TGCGCCAGCAGTCCCGGGACTAGCGGTGCTCCCGGGGAGCTGTTTTTT	CASSPGTSGAPGELFF
-	many	TRBV7-6	TRBJ2-3	TGTGCCAGCAGCTTGTGGGCCAGCACAGATACGCAGTATTTT	CASSLWASTDTQYF
TRBD2	many	TRBV6-9	TRBJ2-5	TGTGCCAGCAGTTATTGCGGGAGGAAAGAGACCCAGTACTTC	CASSYCGRKETQYF
TRBD1	-	TRBV6-5	TRBJ2-3	TGTGCCAGCAGTTCCTCACGGACAGGGGGTGGAGATACGCAGTATTTT	CASSSSRTGGGDTQYF
-	many	TRBV4-3	TRBJ2-3	TGCGCCAGCAGCCCAGGAAGTGTCCGCACAGATACGCAGTATTTT	CASSPGSVRTDTQYF
-	many	TRBV30	TRBJ2-5	TGTGCCTGGAGTGTATCGCGGCCCGGGGCCCAGTACTTC	CAWSVSRPGAQYF
TRBD1	many	TRBV25-1	TRBJ2-5	TGTGCCAGCAGTTCTACAACAGGGGTGGAGACCCAGTACTTC	CASSSTTGVETQYF
TRBD1	many	TRBV7-9	TRBJ2-1	TGTGCCAGCAGCGCTCCCGGACAGGGAAGCTATGAGCAGTTCTTC	CASSAPGQGSYEQFF
-	many	TRBV27	TRBJ2-1	TGTGCCAGCACGGACCCTTACAATGAGCAGTTCTTC	CASTDPYNEQFF
TRBD2	-	TRBV14	TRBJ2-1	TGTGCCAGCAGCCAAGCTCTAGCGGGAGGGAATGAGCAGTTCTTC	CASSQALAGGNEQFF
-	many	TRBV2	TRBJ2-7	TGTGCCAGCAGCGACGGATCCTACGAGCAGTACTTC	CASSDGSYEQYF
-	-	TRBV2	TRBJ2-3	TGTGCCAGCATCCGCGCGGTTAGCACAGATACGCAGTATTTT	CASIRAVSTDTQYF
-	-	TRBV7-8	TRBJ2-7	TGTGCCAGCACCCGTCGCCCGGGGGGCCGCTCCTACGAGCAGTACTTC	CASTRRPGGRSYEQYF
-	many	TRBV9	TRBJ1-2	TGTGCCAGCAGCGTAGATCAGGGATCCTATGGCTACACCTTC	CASSVDQGSYGYTF
-	many	TRBV20-1	TRBJ2-7	TGCAGTGCTAGAGATCCCGGACTCTACTACGAGCAGTACTTC	CSARDPGLYYEQYF
-	-	TRBV13	TRBJ2-7	TGTGCCAGCAGCGATGCAGGGGCGGGGACGGATGCCTACGAGCAGTACTTC	CASSDAGAGTDAYEQYF
TRBD1	many	TRBV20-1	TRBJ2-3	TGCAGTGCTAGAGAAGAGACAGGGGGCGCAGATACGCAGTATTTT	CSAREETGGADTQYF
-	-	TRBV12-3/TRBV12-4	TRBJ1-2	TGTGCCAGCAGCCGACAGGCCGTCAACTATGGCTACACCTTC	CASSRQAVNYGYTF